The rows below give T cell receptor beta chains drawn from one sample of a study of blood T cells in healthy people across ages. MiXCR, applied by TCRdb to the 5' RACE reads, yields one record per CDR3 protein. Among about 1.5 million distinct CDR3 sequences listed, less than 45% were seen once. Sequencing was carried out using blood. Receptors were obtained from a woman under 30 in good health. Both conserved end residues are part of each CDR3. A D gene is named only where the DNA matches it firmly. Clone size is stated in some rows and not others, as once, few, many or a class when expanded.

cdr3_aa: CSARARLRVTQYF
cdr3_nt: TGCAGTGCTAGAGCGAGACTCAGGGTGACCCAGTACTTC
v_call: TRBV20-1
clone_size: NA
j_call: TRBJ2-5
d_call: NA

cdr3_aa: CASSQDLGPGNYGYTF
cdr3_nt: TGTGCCAGCAGCCAAGATCTTGGGCCAGGGAATTATGGCTACACCTTC
v_call: TRBV3-1
clone_size: once
j_call: TRBJ1-2
d_call: NA

cdr3_aa: CATSRIPVTDTQYF
cdr3_nt: TGTGCCACCAGCAGGATCCCAGTTACAGATACGCAGTATTTT
v_call: TRBV15
clone_size: NA
j_call: TRBJ2-3
d_call: NA

cdr3_aa: CASSAAGGQANYGYTF
cdr3_nt: TGTGCCAGCAGTGCGGCAGGGGGCCAAGCTAACTATGGCTACACCTTC
v_call: TRBV2
clone_size: NA
j_call: TRBJ1-2
d_call: TRBD1

cdr3_aa: CSATEAGEGRYEQYF
cdr3_nt: TGCAGTGCTACAGAAGCGGGCGAGGGGAGATACGAGCAGTACTTC
v_call: TRBV20-1
clone_size: NA
j_call: TRBJ2-7
d_call: NA

cdr3_aa: CASSQGTGTGKNIQYF
cdr3_nt: TGCGCCAGCAGCCAAGGGACAGGGACGGGCAAAAACATTCAGTACTTC
v_call: TRBV4-3
clone_size: many
j_call: TRBJ2-4
d_call: TRBD1

cdr3_aa: CASSLFSGTDTQYF
cdr3_nt: TGTGCCAGCAGCTTGTTCAGCGGCACAGATACGCAGTATTTT
v_call: TRBV11-2
clone_size: NA
j_call: TRBJ2-3
d_call: NA

cdr3_aa: CASSLVGTRSDEQFF
cdr3_nt: TGTGCCAGCAGCTTGGTTGGGACTAGGAGTGATGAGCAGTTCTTC
v_call: TRBV5-8
clone_size: few
j_call: TRBJ2-1
d_call: TRBD2

cdr3_aa: CASSQAHYNSPLHF
cdr3_nt: TGTGCCAGCTCTCAGGCTCACTATAATTCACCCCTCCACTTT
v_call: TRBV27
clone_size: few
j_call: TRBJ1-6
d_call: NA

cdr3_aa: CASSQEKTGLAPLHF
cdr3_nt: TGTGCCAGCAGCCAAGAGAAGACAGGGTTGGCACCCCTCCACTTT
v_call: TRBV3-1
clone_size: NA
j_call: TRBJ1-6
d_call: TRBD1

cdr3_aa: CASSSIRDSQFF
cdr3_nt: TGTGCCAGCAGTTCGATCCGGGACTCCCAGTTCTTC
v_call: TRBV12-3/TRBV12-4
clone_size: NA
j_call: TRBJ2-1
d_call: NA

cdr3_aa: CDSSFGPAGGYNEQFF
cdr3_nt: TGTGACAGCAGCTTCGGGCCAGCGGGGGGATACAATGAGCAGTTCTTC
v_call: TRBV12-3/TRBV12-4
clone_size: once
j_call: TRBJ2-1
d_call: TRBD2

cdr3_aa: CSARQPAGNTIYF
cdr3_nt: TGCAGTGCACGACAGCCGGCCGGAAACACCATATATTTT
v_call: TRBV20-1
clone_size: NA
j_call: TRBJ1-3
d_call: NA

cdr3_aa: CASSLPRGVSYNEQFF
cdr3_nt: TGTGCCAGCAGTCTTCCACGCGGGGTCTCCTACAATGAGCAGTTCTTC
v_call: TRBV7-8
clone_size: few
j_call: TRBJ2-1
d_call: NA

cdr3_aa: CASRRGDGVEAFF
cdr3_nt: TGTGCCAGCAGGCGTGGGGACGGAGTTGAAGCTTTCTTT
v_call: TRBV7-2
clone_size: NA
j_call: TRBJ1-1
d_call: NA

cdr3_aa: CSVKGLAGHEQYF
cdr3_nt: TGCAGCGTGAAGGGACTAGCGGGACATGAGCAGTACTTC
v_call: TRBV29-1
clone_size: NA
j_call: TRBJ2-5
d_call: TRBD2

cdr3_aa: CSARDTGLREKLFF
cdr3_nt: TGCAGTGCTAGAGATACGGGATTGAGGGAAAAACTGTTTTTT
v_call: TRBV20-1
clone_size: NA
j_call: TRBJ1-4
d_call: NA

cdr3_aa: CASSLSNARDNYGYTF
cdr3_nt: TGTGCCAGCAGCTTATCAAATGCAAGAGATAACTATGGCTACACCTTC
v_call: TRBV7-2
clone_size: NA
j_call: TRBJ1-2
d_call: NA

cdr3_aa: CASSLRRLADTQYF
cdr3_nt: TGTGCCAGCAGCCTCCGTCGACTCGCAGATACGCAGTATTTT
v_call: TRBV9
clone_size: NA
j_call: TRBJ2-3
d_call: NA

cdr3_aa: CSAKIPRPAPGLEQYF
cdr3_nt: TGCAGTGCTAAAATACCCCGGCCGGCTCCAGGTCTGGAGCAGTACTTC
v_call: TRBV20-1
clone_size: many
j_call: TRBJ2-7
d_call: NA

cdr3_aa: CASSLAKGRNQPQHF
cdr3_nt: TGCGCCAGCAGCTTGGCCAAGGGGCGCAATCAGCCCCAGCATTTT
v_call: TRBV5-1
clone_size: NA
j_call: TRBJ1-5
d_call: NA

cdr3_aa: CASSRSGTTYEQYF
cdr3_nt: TGTGCCAGCAGCCGTTCCGGGACTACCTACGAGCAGTACTTC
v_call: TRBV7-2
clone_size: few
j_call: TRBJ2-7
d_call: TRBD2

cdr3_aa: CASSLLAGTHNEQFF
cdr3_nt: TGTGCCAGCAGCCTACTAGCGGGGACCCACAATGAGCAGTTCTTC
v_call: TRBV6-2/TRBV6-3
clone_size: few
j_call: TRBJ2-1
d_call: TRBD2

cdr3_aa: CASSLVGGQVETYEQYF
cdr3_nt: TGTGCCAGCAGCTTAGTAGGGGGACAGGTGGAGACCTACGAGCAGTACTTC
v_call: TRBV7-2
clone_size: few
j_call: TRBJ2-7
d_call: TRBD1

cdr3_aa: CASSSSRDGYTF
cdr3_nt: TGTGCCAGCAGTTCATCAAGGGATGGCTACACCTTC
v_call: TRBV6-5
clone_size: NA
j_call: TRBJ1-2
d_call: NA

cdr3_aa: CAGRREGQVYGYTF
cdr3_nt: TGTGCCGGCAGACGCGAGGGGCAGGTGTATGGCTACACCTTC
v_call: TRBV12-3/TRBV12-4
clone_size: NA
j_call: TRBJ1-2
d_call: NA

cdr3_aa: CASSAQLVTEAFF
cdr3_nt: TGTGCCAGCAGCGCCCAGCTAGTGACTGAAGCTTTCTTT
v_call: TRBV3-1
clone_size: few
j_call: TRBJ1-1
d_call: NA

cdr3_aa: CASSSRTSSSYNEQFF
cdr3_nt: TGTGCCAGCAGCAGCAGGACTAGCAGCTCCTACAATGAGCAGTTCTTC
v_call: TRBV11-2
clone_size: NA
j_call: TRBJ2-1
d_call: TRBD2

cdr3_aa: CASSYSFGSTDTQYF
cdr3_nt: TGTGCCAGCAGTTACTCGTTCGGGAGCACAGATACGCAGTATTTT
v_call: TRBV6-6
clone_size: NA
j_call: TRBJ2-3
d_call: NA

cdr3_aa: CASSPRGSGNNF
cdr3_nt: TGTGCCAGCAGTCCCCGGGGTAGCGGGAACAACTTC
v_call: TRBV28
clone_size: few
j_call: TRBJ2-5
d_call: TRBD2

cdr3_aa: CASSLIGTTTDTQYF
cdr3_nt: TGTGCCAGCAGCTTAATCGGGACAACCACAGATACGCAGTATTTT
v_call: TRBV7-2
clone_size: few
j_call: TRBJ2-3
d_call: NA

cdr3_aa: CASSPLQLTDTQYF
cdr3_nt: TGTGCCAGCAGCCCCCTTCAGCTCACAGATACGCAGTATTTT
v_call: TRBV7-2
clone_size: NA
j_call: TRBJ2-3
d_call: NA

cdr3_aa: CASSASGFGDTQYF
cdr3_nt: TGCGCCAGCAGCGCTTCAGGGTTTGGGGATACGCAGTATTTT
v_call: TRBV10-2
clone_size: NA
j_call: TRBJ2-3
d_call: NA

cdr3_aa: CASSLVGSTHTGELFF
cdr3_nt: TGTGCCAGCAGCTTAGTAGGTAGCACCCACACCGGGGAGCTGTTTTTT
v_call: TRBV7-2
clone_size: NA
j_call: TRBJ2-2
d_call: NA

cdr3_aa: CASSRKNRVVDEQYF
cdr3_nt: TGTGCCAGCAGCCGAAAAAACAGGGTGGTCGACGAGCAGTACTTC
v_call: TRBV14
clone_size: NA
j_call: TRBJ2-7
d_call: NA

cdr3_aa: CASSQGSSEQFF
cdr3_nt: TGTGCCAGCAGCCAAGGTTCGAGTGAGCAGTTCTTC
v_call: TRBV4-2
clone_size: many
j_call: TRBJ2-1
d_call: NA

cdr3_aa: CASSLELGNEQYF
cdr3_nt: TGTGCCAGCAGCCTCGAACTAGGCAATGAGCAGTACTTC
v_call: TRBV7-8
clone_size: NA
j_call: TRBJ2-5
d_call: NA

cdr3_aa: CASSPKGTGALAKNIQYF
cdr3_nt: TGCGCCAGCAGTCCCAAAGGCACTGGGGCCTTAGCCAAAAACATTCAGTACTTC
v_call: TRBV23-1
clone_size: NA
j_call: TRBJ2-4
d_call: NA

cdr3_aa: CASSLAANVNSPLHF
cdr3_nt: TGTGCCAGCAGTTTAGCGGCAAATGTTAATTCACCCCTCCACTTT
v_call: TRBV12-3/TRBV12-4
clone_size: NA
j_call: TRBJ1-6
d_call: NA

cdr3_aa: CASSSVSRGHEQYF
cdr3_nt: TGTGCCAGCAGTTCAGTCAGCAGGGGGCATGAGCAGTACTTC
v_call: TRBV6-5
clone_size: NA
j_call: TRBJ2-7
d_call: TRBD1

cdr3_aa: CSARKAGSSYNEQYF
cdr3_nt: TGCAGTGCTAGAAAAGCGGGAAGCTCCTACAATGAGCAGTACTTC
v_call: TRBV20-1
clone_size: few
j_call: TRBJ2-7
d_call: TRBD2

cdr3_aa: CAWSVLGQGRIQYEQYF
cdr3_nt: TGTGCCTGGAGTGTCCTGGGACAGGGAAGAATTCAGTACGAGCAGTACTTC
v_call: TRBV30
clone_size: NA
j_call: TRBJ2-7
d_call: TRBD1

cdr3_aa: CASSQTSGGSGANVLTF
cdr3_nt: TGCGCCAGCAGCCAAACTAGCGGGGGCTCTGGGGCCAACGTCCTGACTTTC
v_call: TRBV4-3
clone_size: few
j_call: TRBJ2-6
d_call: TRBD2

cdr3_aa: CASSYYRQVTNEKLFF
cdr3_nt: TGTGCCAGCAGTTACTACAGACAGGTCACTAATGAAAAACTGTTTTTT
v_call: TRBV6-5
clone_size: NA
j_call: TRBJ1-4
d_call: NA

cdr3_aa: CASSYTTETQETQYF
cdr3_nt: TGTGCCAGCAGTTATACGACAGAGACCCAAGAGACCCAGTACTTC
v_call: TRBV27
clone_size: NA
j_call: TRBJ2-5
d_call: NA

cdr3_aa: CASRLTSGPYNEQYF
cdr3_nt: TGTGCCAGCAGACTCACTAGCGGGCCATACAATGAGCAGTACTTC
v_call: TRBV12-3/TRBV12-4
clone_size: NA
j_call: TRBJ2-5
d_call: TRBD2

cdr3_aa: CASSLLGGLEETQYF
cdr3_nt: TGCGCCAGCAGCTTATTGGGGGGGCTGGAAGAGACCCAGTACTTC
v_call: TRBV5-1
clone_size: few
j_call: TRBJ2-5
d_call: NA

cdr3_aa: CASSPQGYQPQHF
cdr3_nt: TGTGCCAGCAGCCCACAGGGCTATCAGCCCCAGCATTTT
v_call: TRBV7-9
clone_size: few
j_call: TRBJ1-5
d_call: NA

cdr3_aa: CSATWRLGANEKLFF
cdr3_nt: TGCAGTGCCACCTGGCGACTCGGGGCTAATGAAAAACTGTTTTTT
v_call: TRBV20-1
clone_size: NA
j_call: TRBJ1-4
d_call: NA

cdr3_aa: CSASGANTDTQYF
cdr3_nt: TGCAGTGCTAGCGGGGCGAACACAGATACGCAGTATTTT
v_call: TRBV20-1
clone_size: few
j_call: TRBJ2-3
d_call: NA

cdr3_aa: CASSIYRGGYTF
cdr3_nt: TGTGCCAGCAGTATTTACAGGGGTGGCTACACCTTC
v_call: TRBV12-3/TRBV12-4
clone_size: NA
j_call: TRBJ1-2
d_call: TRBD1

cdr3_aa: CASSSSALTYEQYF
cdr3_nt: TGTGCCAGCAGTTCAAGCGCTTTAACCTACGAGCAGTACTTC
v_call: TRBV27
clone_size: NA
j_call: TRBJ2-7
d_call: NA

cdr3_aa: CASSPHGGAFYNEQYF
cdr3_nt: TGTGCCAGCAGCCCACACGGGGGAGCCTTCTACAATGAGCAGTACTTC
v_call: TRBV7-3
clone_size: NA
j_call: TRBJ2-7
d_call: NA

cdr3_aa: CASSQAPDSYEQYF
cdr3_nt: TGCGCCAGCAGCCAAGCTCCAGACTCCTACGAGCAGTACTTC
v_call: TRBV4-3
clone_size: few
j_call: TRBJ2-7
d_call: NA

cdr3_aa: CSARDQGLYYNEQFF
cdr3_nt: TGCAGTGCTAGAGACCAGGGACTTTACTACAATGAGCAGTTCTTC
v_call: TRBV20-1
clone_size: few
j_call: TRBJ2-1
d_call: NA

cdr3_aa: CASARRQGGGDNSPLHF
cdr3_nt: TGTGCCAGCGCCCGAAGACAGGGTGGAGGAGATAATTCACCCCTCCACTTT
v_call: TRBV27
clone_size: NA
j_call: TRBJ1-6
d_call: TRBD1

cdr3_aa: CSSSLGQNTEAFF
cdr3_nt: TGTTCCAGCTCCCTCGGACAGAACACTGAAGCTTTCTTT
v_call: TRBV18
clone_size: NA
j_call: TRBJ1-1
d_call: NA